The 21 T cell receptor beta chains given below trace back to one sample, sequenced in a study of shared clonotypes between healthy human individuals. TCRdb's copy holds only in-frame clones and misses some; the assay was immunoSEQ multiplex PCR. The sample has approximately 2.5 million clones, roughly nine tenths seen once; the top ten hold around 0.14%. The sample consisted of naive CD4+ T cells sorted from blood. Stated subset: CD45RA+ positively selected. These receptors were taken from a man between 18 and 35 years old in good health.

The chain couples TRBV30 to TRBJ2-5; D gene uncertain. Germline CDR1 GTSNPN, CDR2 SVGIG (reference sequence). V lost 4 bases and J 5 bases, leaving 11 bases between the germline ends. The CDR3 is 12 residues long. The CDR3 DNA reads as TGTGCCTGGAAGTCGCTGGCGGAGACCCAGTACTTC. Translated, it gives CAWKSLAETQYF.

The gene calls are TRBV2 and TRBJ1-2; no definite D call. The CDR3 spans 13 residues. Trimming pared 6 bases from V and 4 bases from J, leaving 12 bases between. CDR1 is SNHLY, CDR2 FYNNEI, per germline. DNA for the CDR3: TGTGCCAGCAGGATGATAGGTACCTATGGCTACACCTTC. It is translated as CASRMIGTYGYTF.

V is TRBV28 and J is TRBJ1-6; the D is unclear. The CDR3 length is 15 residues. Germline-derived CDR1 and CDR2 are MDHEN and SYDVKM. Trimming shortened V by 5 bases and J by 0 bases, and 8 bases separated the two germline ends. The CDR3 loop reads CASSPSSSYNSPLHF. In DNA form, the CDR3 reads TGTGCCAGCAGTCCCTCGAGCTCCTATAATTCACCCCTCCACTTT. Filled out from reference TRBV28 and TRBJ1-6, the complete variable domain reads DVKVTQSSRYLVKRTGEKVFLECVQDMDHENMFWYRQDPGLGLRLIYFSYDVKMKEKGDIPEGYSVSREKKERFSLILESASTNQTSMYLCASSPSSSYNSPLHFGNGTRLTVT.

The rearrangement joins TRBV6-5 to TRBJ1-6, with a tentative D call TRBD1 (6 bases). CDR1 MNHEY and CDR2 SVGAGI come from the germline V gene. This CDR3 comprises 15 residues. V lost 7 bases to trimming and J lost 9 bases, with 19 bases between them. The CDR3 bases are TGTGCCAGCACCCAAGGGGGGGCTAGTGGTTCACCCCTCCACTTT. This sequence encodes CASTQGGASGSPLHF.

V and J are TRBV7-2 and TRBJ1-6; the D gene is possibly TRBD1 (5 bases). This CDR3 region has 14 residues. Deletions cut 4 bases from V and 10 bases from J, with 14 bases between. The V gene's germline CDR1 is SGHTA and CDR2 FQGNSA. CDR3 DNA sequence: TGTGCCAGCAGCTGGGGGGACGGAATCTCACCCCTCCACTTT. It specifies CASSWGDGISPLHF.

CDR3 nucleotides: TGTGCCAGTAGTATACGGGAGGTAAACAATGAGCAGTTCTTC. This sequence encodes CASSIREVNNEQFF. V and J are TRBV19 and TRBJ2-1; 7 positions match TRBD2. Germline V gene data show CDR1 as LNHDA and CDR2 as SQIVND (reference sequence). After removal of 2 bases from V and 5 bases from J, the junction contained 3 bases not matched to a gene. The CDR3 contains 14 residues.

CDR3 sequence reads: CASSIYPFSYEQYF. In nucleotides, the CDR3 is TGTGCCAGCAGCATATACCCGTTCTCCTACGAGCAGTACTTC. The chain has TRBV7-2 and TRBJ2-7, with D hard to call. The V end lost 5 bases, the J end lost 0 bases, and 11 bases lay between the germline ends. The CDR3 sequence is 14 residues long. Germline V gives CDR1 SGHTA, CDR2 FQGNSA.

The chain recombines TRBV18 with TRBJ2-3; D not resolved. Germline lookup yields CDR1 KGHSH and CDR2 LQKENI. CDR3 length equals 13 residues. V dropped 6 bases and J dropped 4 bases, with 11 bases sitting between them. Here the CDR3 reads CASSPRSADTQYF. CDR3 in DNA: TGTGCCAGCTCCCCCCGCTCGGCAGATACGCAGTATTTT.

V gene TRBV27 combines with J gene TRBJ2-7; TRBD1 aligns across 9 bases. Trimming at V came to 5 bases and at J to 3 bases, leaving 11 bases not matched to a gene. This CDR3 is 16 amino acids long. Germline V CDR1 and CDR2: MNHEY, SMNVEV (reference sequence). Here the CDR3 reads CASSADRGVVGYEQYF. The CDR3 DNA reads as TGTGCCAGCAGTGCTGACAGGGGGGTTGTCGGCTACGAGCAGTACTTC.

As concerns this clone: This sample includes further DNA sequences coding for the same CDR3. The rearrangement joins TRBV7-2 to TRBJ2-5; no firm D call. Germline V gives CDR1 SGHTA, CDR2 FQGNSA. This CDR3 region has 12 residues. V dropped 1 base and J dropped 5 bases, with 5 bases sitting between them. The CDR3, as DNA: TGTGCCAGCAGCTTAGGCTGGGAGACCCAGTACTTC. It codes for CASSLGWETQYF. The variable domain in full, with the rest retrieved from reference TRBV7-2 and TRBJ2-5, is GAGVSQSPSNKVTEKGKDVELRCDPISGHTALYWYRQSLGQGLEFLIYFQGNSAPDKSGLPSDRFSAERTGGSVSTLTIQRTQQEDSAVYLCASSLGWETQYFGPGTRLLVL.

The sample holds one count of this clone. The same CDR3 arises from other DNA sequences in this sample as well. The CDR3 bases are TGTGCCAGCAGCCGGACAGCTAACTATGGCTACACCTTC. Amino acid sequence: CASSRTANYGYTF. V is TRBV2 and J is TRBJ1-2; D is perhaps TRBD1 (6 bases). The germline CDR1 and CDR2 sequences are SNHLY and FYNNEI. V dropped 6 bases and J dropped 0 bases, with 8 bases sitting between them. The CDR3 is made up of 13 amino acids.

The chain links TRBV6-5 to TRBJ2-2; TRBD1 agrees at 10 bases. CDR1 MNHEY and CDR2 SVGAGI come from the germline V gene. This CDR3 region has 15 residues. The junction had 8 bases not matched to a gene; V was cut back by 8 bases and J by 5 bases. CDR3 loop: CASGTGTGVTGELFF. The CDR3 DNA is TGTGCCAGCGGCACCGGGACAGGGGTTACCGGGGAGCTGTTTTTT.

V usage is TRBV5-1 and J usage is TRBJ1-1; no firm D call. The CDR3 consists of 13 residues. CDR1 and CDR2 from the germline V gene are SGHRS and YFSETQ. With 1 base removed from V and 7 bases from J, the gap between germline ends came to 11 bases. In nucleotides, the CDR3 is TGCGCCAGCAGCTTGACGAAGGGTCTTGAAGCTTTCTTT. Translated, it gives CASSLTKGLEAFF.

The V and J genes are TRBV2 and TRBJ2-3, with D uncertain. V lost 5 bases to trimming and J lost 0 bases, with 6 bases between them. Per the germline V gene, CDR1 is SNHLY and CDR2 is FYNNEI. This CDR3 region has 13 residues. The DNA for the CDR3 is TGTGCCAGCAGTCCTCTTAGCACAGATACGCAGTATTTT. Encoded protein: CASSPLSTDTQYF.

The V call is TRBV21-1, the J call TRBJ1-3. TRBV21-1 is termed a pseudogene. The CDR3 has 14 amino acids. Here the CDR3 DNA reads TGTGCCAGCGCCGGCGGTGGGTCAGGAAACACCATATATTTT. Translating it yields CASAGGGSGNTIYF.

The chain uses TRBV18 and TRBJ1-2, with 9 bases identical to TRBD1. The length of the CDR3 is 15 residues. Per the germline V gene, CDR1 is KGHSH and CDR2 is LQKENI. Trimming took 5 bases from V and 4 from J; bases not matched to a gene: 8. CDR3 sequence: CASSSGQGLSYGYTF. Written as DNA, the CDR3 is TGTGCCAGCTCATCGGGACAGGGACTGAGCTATGGCTACACCTTC.

The chain employs TRBV11-3 and TRBJ2-1; TRBD2 matches at 8 bases. J was trimmed by 8 bases and V by 5 bases; bases with no gene match: 11. Per the germline V gene, CDR1 is SGHNT and CDR2 is YENEEA. There are 15 residues in the CDR3. The CDR3 protein is CASSPGGSGIDEQFF. The CDR3 bases are TGTGCCAGCAGCCCCGGGGGTAGCGGGATCGATGAGCAGTTCTTC. The whole variable domain, remainder taken from reference TRBV11-3 and TRBJ2-1, is EAGVVQSPRYKIIEKKQPVAFWCNPISGHNTLYWYLQNLGQGPELLIRYENEEAVDDSQLPKDRFSAERLKGVDSTLKIQPAELGDSAVYLCASSPGGSGIDEQFFGPGTRLTVL.

The chain links TRBV28 to TRBJ2-7, with 7 nucleotides matching TRBD1. The CDR3 extends over 13 amino acids. After removal of 8 bases from V and 1 base from J, the junction contained 5 bases not matched to a gene. Germline values: CDR1 MDHEN, CDR2 SYDVKM. The CDR3 spells CASGYRGSYEQYF. As DNA, the CDR3 is TGTGCCAGCGGGTACAGGGGTTCCTACGAGCAGTACTTC.

This clone was observed a handful of times. The chain couples TRBV6-6 to TRBJ1-1; weak D call: TRBD1 (5 bases). Germline V gene data show CDR1 as MNHNY and CDR2 as SVGAGI (reference sequence). Trimming cost V 3 bases and J 5 bases, with 10 bases left between them. The CDR3 is 13 amino acids. CDR3 in DNA: TGTGCCAGCAGTTATCGGGGGGTAACTGAAGCTTTCTTT. Translating gives CASSYRGVTEAFF.

V gene TRBV28 combines with J gene TRBJ2-2; TRBD2 aligns across 11 bases. Germline V CDR1 and CDR2: MDHEN, SYDVKM. V trimming: 3 bases; J trimming: 6 bases; junction bases outside the gene matches: 6. The CDR3 covers 16 residues. This CDR3 is CASSFDSGGAAGELFF. In nucleotides, the CDR3 is TGTGCCAGCAGTTTTGATAGCGGGGGGGCCGCCGGGGAGCTGTTTTTT.

The chain combines TRBV10-2 with TRBJ2-2; D possibly corresponds to TRBD1 (5 bases). Trimming pared 6 bases from V and 3 bases from J, leaving 11 bases between. This CDR3 is built from 14 residues. The germline V gene has CDR1 WSHSY and CDR2 SAAADI. CDR3: CASREDRYTGELFF. CDR3 sequence (DNA): TGCGCCAGCAGGGAAGACAGATACACCGGGGAGCTGTTTTTT.